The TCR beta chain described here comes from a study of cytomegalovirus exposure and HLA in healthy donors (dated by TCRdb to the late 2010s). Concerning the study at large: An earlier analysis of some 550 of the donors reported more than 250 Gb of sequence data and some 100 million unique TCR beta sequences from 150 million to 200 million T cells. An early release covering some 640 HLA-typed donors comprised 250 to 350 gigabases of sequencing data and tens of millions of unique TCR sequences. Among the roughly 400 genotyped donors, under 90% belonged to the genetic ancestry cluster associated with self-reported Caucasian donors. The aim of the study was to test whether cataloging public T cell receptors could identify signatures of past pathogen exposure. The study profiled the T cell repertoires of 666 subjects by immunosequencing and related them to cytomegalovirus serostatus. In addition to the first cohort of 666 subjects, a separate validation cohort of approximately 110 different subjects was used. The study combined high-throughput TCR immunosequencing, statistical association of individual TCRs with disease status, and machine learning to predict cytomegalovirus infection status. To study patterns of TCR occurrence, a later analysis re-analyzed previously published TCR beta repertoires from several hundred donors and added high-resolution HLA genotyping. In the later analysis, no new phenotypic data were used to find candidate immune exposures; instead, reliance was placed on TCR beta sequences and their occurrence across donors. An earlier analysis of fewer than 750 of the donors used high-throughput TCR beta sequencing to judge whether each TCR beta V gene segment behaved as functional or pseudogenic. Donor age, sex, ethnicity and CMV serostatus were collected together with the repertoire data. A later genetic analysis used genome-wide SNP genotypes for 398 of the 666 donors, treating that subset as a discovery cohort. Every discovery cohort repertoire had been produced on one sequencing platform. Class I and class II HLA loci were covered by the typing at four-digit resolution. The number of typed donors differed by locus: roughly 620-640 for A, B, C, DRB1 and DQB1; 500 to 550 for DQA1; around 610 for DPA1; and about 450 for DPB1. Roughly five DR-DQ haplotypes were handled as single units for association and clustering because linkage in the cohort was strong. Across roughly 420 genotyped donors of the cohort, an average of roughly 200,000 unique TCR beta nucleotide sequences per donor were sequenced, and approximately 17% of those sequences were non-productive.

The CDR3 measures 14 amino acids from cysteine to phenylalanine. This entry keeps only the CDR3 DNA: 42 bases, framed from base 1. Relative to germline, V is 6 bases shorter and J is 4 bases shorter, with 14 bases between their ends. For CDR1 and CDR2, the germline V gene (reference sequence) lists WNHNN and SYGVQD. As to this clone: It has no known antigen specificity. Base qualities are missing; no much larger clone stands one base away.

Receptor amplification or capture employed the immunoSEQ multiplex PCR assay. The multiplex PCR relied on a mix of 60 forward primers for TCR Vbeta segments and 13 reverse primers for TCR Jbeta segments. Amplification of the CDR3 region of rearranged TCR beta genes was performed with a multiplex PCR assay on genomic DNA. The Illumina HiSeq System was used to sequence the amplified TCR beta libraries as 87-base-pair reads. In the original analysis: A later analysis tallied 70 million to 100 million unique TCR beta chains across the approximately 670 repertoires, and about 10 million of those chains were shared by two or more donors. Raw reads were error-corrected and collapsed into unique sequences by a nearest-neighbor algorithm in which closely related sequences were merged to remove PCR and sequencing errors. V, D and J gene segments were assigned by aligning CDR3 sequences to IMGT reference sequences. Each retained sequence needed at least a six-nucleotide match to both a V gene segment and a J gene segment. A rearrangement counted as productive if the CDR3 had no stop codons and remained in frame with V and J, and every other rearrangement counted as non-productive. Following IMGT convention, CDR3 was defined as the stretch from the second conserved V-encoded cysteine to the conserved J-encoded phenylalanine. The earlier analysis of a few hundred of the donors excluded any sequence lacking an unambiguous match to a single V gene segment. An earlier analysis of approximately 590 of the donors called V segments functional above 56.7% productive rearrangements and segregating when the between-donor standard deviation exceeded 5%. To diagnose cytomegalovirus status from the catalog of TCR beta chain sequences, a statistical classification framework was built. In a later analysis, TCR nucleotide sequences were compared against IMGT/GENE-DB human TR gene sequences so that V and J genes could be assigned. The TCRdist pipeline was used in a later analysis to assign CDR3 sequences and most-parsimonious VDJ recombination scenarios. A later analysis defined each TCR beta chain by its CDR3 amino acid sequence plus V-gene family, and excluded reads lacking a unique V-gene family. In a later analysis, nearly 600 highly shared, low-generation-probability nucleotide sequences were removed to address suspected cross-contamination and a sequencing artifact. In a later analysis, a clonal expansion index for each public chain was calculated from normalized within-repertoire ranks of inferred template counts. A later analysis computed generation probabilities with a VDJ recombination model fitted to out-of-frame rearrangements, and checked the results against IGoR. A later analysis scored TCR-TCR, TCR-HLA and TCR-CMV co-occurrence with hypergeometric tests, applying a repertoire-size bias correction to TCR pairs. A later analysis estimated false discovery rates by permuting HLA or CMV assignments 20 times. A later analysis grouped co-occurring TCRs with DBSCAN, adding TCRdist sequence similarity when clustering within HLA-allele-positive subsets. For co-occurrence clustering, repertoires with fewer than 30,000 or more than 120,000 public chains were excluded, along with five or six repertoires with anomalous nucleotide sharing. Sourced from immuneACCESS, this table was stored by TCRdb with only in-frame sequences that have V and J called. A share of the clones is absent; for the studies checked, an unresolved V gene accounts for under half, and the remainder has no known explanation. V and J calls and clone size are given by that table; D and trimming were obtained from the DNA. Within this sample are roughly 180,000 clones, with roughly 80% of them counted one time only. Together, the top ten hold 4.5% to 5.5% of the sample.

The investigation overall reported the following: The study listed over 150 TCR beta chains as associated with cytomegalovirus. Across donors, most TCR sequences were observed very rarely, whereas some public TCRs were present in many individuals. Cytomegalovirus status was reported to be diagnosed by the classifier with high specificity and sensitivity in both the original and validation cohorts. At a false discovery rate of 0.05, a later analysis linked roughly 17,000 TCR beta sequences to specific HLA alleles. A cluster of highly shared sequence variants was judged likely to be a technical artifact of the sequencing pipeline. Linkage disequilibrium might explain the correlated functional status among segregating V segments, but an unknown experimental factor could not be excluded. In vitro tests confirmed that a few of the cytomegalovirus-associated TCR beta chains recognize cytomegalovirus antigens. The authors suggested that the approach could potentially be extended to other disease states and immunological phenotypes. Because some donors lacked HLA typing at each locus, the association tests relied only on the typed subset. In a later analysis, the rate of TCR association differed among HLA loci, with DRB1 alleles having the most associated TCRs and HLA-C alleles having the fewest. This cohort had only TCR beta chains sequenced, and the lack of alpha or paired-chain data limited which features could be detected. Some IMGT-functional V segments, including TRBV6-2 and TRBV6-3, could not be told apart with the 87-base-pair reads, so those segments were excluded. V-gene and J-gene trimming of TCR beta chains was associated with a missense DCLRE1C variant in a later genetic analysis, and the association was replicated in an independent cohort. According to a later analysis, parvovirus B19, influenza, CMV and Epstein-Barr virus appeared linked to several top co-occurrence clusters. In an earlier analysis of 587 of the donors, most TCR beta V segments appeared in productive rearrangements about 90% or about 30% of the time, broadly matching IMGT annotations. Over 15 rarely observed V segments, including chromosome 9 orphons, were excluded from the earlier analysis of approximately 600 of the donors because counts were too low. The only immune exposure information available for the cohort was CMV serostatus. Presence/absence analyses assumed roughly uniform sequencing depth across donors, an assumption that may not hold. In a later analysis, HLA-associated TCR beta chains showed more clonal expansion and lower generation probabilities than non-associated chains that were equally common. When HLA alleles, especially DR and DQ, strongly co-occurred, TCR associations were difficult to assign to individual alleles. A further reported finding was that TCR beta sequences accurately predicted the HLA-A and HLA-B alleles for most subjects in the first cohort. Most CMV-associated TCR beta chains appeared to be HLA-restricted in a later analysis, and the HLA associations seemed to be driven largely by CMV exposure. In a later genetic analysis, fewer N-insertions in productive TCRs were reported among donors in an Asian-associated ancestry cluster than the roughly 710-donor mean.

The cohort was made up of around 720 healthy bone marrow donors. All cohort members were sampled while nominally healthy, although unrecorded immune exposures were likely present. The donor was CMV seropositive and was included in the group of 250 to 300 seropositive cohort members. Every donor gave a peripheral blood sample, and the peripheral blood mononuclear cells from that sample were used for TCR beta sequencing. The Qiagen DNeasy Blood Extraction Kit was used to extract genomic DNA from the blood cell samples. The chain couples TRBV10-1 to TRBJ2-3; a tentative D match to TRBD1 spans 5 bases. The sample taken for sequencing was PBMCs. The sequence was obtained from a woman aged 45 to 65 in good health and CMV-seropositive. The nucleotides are TGCGCCAGCAGCCCTGGGGCTTCCGCAGATACGCAGTATTTT. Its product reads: CASSPGASADTQYF.